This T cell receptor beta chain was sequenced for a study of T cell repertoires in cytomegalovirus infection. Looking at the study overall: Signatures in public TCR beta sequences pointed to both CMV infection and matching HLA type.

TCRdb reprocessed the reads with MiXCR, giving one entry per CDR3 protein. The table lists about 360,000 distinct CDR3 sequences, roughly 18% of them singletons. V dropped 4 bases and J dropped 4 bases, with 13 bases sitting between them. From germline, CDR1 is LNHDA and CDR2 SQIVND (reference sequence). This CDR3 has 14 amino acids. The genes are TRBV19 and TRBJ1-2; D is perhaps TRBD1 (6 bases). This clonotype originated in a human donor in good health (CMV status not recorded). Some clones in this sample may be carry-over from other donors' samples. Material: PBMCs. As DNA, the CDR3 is TGTGCCAGTAGTACCGGACAGACTCCCTATGGCTACACCTTC. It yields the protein CASSTGQTPYGYTF.